This TCR beta chain is from a study of blood T cell repertoires in COVID-19. In the study overall: COVID-19 samples, acute and convalescent, were from the United States, Italy and Spain. PBMCs, B-cell-depleted T cells, or T cells were the source of the cDNA or gDNA that made up the material.

As handled by the study authors: Amplified reference gene primers provided the basis for estimating nucleated cell counts. Here immunoSEQ multiplex PCR was the method, and the copy in TCRdb shows in-frame clones only, minus some. That table furnishes V, J and clone size, whereas the DNA furnished D and trimming. The sample lists approximately 61,000 clones, under 85% occurring once. Trimming pared 1 base from V and 2 bases from J, leaving 9 bases between. The CDR3 totals 14 residues. Germline CDR1 and CDR2: SGHRS and YFSETQ. The specimen was peripheral blood. The sequence came from a woman aged 65 to 85 with acute or convalescent COVID-19. The chain joins TRBV5-1 to TRBJ1-1; D is unclear. CDR3 nucleotide sequence: TGCGCCAGCAGCTTGCGAGGAGATAACACTGAAGCTTTCTTT. Translating it yields CASSLRGDNTEAFF.